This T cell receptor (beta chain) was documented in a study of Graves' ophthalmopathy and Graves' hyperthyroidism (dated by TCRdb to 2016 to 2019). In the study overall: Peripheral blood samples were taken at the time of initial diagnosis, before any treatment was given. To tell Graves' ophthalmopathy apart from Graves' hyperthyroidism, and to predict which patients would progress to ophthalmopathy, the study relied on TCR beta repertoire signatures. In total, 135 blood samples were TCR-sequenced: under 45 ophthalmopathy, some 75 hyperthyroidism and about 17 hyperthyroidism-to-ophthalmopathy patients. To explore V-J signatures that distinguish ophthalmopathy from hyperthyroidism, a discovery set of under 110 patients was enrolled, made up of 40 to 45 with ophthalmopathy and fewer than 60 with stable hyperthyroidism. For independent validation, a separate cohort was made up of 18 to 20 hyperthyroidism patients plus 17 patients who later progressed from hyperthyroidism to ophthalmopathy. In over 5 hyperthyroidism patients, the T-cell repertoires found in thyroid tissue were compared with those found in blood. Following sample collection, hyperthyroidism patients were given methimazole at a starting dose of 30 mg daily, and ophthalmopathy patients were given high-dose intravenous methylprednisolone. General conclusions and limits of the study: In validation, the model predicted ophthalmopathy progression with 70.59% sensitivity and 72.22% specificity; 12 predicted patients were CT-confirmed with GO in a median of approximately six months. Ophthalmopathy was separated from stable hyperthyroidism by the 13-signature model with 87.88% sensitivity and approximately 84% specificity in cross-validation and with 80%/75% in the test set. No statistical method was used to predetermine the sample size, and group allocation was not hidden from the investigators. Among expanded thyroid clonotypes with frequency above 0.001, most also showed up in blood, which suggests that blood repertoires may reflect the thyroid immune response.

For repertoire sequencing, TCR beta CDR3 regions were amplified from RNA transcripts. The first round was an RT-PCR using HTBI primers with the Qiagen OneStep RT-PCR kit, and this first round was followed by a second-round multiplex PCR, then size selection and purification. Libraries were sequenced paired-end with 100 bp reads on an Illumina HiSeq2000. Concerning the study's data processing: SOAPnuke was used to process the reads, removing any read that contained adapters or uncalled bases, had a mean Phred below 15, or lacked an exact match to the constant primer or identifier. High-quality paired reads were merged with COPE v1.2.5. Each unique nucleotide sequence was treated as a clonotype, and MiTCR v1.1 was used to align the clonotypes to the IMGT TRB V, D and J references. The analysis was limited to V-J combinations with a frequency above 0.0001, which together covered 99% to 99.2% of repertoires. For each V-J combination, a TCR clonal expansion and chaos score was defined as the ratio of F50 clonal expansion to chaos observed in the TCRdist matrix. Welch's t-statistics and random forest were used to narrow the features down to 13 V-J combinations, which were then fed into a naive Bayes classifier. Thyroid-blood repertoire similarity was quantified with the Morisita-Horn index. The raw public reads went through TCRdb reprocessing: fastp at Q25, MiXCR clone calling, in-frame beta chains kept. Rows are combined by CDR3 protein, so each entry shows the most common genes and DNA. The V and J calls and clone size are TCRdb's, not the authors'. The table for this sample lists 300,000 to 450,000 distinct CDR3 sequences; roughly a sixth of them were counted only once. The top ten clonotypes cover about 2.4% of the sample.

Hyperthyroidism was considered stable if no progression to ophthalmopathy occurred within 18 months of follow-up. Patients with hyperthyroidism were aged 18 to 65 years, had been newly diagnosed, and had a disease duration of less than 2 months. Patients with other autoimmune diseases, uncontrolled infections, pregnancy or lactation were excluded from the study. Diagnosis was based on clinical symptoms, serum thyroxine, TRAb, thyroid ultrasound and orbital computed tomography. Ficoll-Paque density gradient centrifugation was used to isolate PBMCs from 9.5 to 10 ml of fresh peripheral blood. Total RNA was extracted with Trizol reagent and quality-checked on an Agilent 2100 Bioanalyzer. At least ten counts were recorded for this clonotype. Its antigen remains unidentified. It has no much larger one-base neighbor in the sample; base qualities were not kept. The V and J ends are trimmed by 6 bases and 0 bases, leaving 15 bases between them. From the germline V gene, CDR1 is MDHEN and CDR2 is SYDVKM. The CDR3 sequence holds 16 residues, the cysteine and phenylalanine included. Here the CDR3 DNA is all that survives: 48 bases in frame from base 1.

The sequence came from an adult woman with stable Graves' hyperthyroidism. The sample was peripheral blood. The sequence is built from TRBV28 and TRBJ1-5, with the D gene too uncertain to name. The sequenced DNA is TGTGCCAGCAGACCGGCGGGAGAGGCTAGCAATCAGCCCCAGCATTTT. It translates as CASRPAGEASNQPQHF.